The T cell receptor (beta chain) under discussion was sequenced for a study of blood T cell repertoires in COVID-19. Trimming removed 8 bases at V and 6 bases at J, with 13 bases between. The CDR3 extends over 11 amino acids. Germline lookup yields CDR1 SQVTM and CDR2 ANQGSEA. As handled by the study authors: Reference gene primers were amplified, and this amplification served to estimate nucleated cell counts. The method was immunoSEQ multiplex PCR; TCRdb's version includes in-frame clones alone and lacks a portion of them. From that table come the V and J calls and clone size; the DNA was used to work out D and trimming. The sample has around 250,000 clones; approximately 88% are singletons.

The sample taken for sequencing was peripheral blood. The chain combines TRBV29-1 with TRBJ1-1; tentatively, D is TRBD1 (6 bases). This TCR came from a human donor in a cohort sampled during active COVID-19. In DNA form, the CDR3 reads TGCAGCTCGGGGGCCGAATCTGAAGCTTTCTTT. This translates into CSSGAESEAFF.